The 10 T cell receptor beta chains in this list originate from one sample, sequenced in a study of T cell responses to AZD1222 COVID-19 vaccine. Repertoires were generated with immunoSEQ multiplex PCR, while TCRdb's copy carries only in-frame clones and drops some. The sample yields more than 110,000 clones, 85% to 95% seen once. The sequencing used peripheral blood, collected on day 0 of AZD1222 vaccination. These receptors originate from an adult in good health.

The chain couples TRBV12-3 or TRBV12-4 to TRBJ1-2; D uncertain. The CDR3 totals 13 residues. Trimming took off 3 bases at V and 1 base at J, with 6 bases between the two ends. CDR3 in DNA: TGTGCCAGCAGTTTCGTGAGTAACTATGGCTACACCTTC. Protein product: CASSFVSNYGYTF.

CDR3 coding DNA: TGTGCCAGCAGCACCGGGGATCTACAGCGTTACGAGCAGTACTTC. The encoded protein is CASSTGDLQRYEQYF. This rearrangement joins TRBV27 to TRBJ2-7; a weak D match, TRBD2 (5 bases). Looked up from germline, CDR1 is MNHEY and CDR2 is SMNVEV (reference sequence). The CDR3 is 15 residues long. The V end lost 6 bases, the J end lost 4 bases, and 19 bases lay between the germline ends.

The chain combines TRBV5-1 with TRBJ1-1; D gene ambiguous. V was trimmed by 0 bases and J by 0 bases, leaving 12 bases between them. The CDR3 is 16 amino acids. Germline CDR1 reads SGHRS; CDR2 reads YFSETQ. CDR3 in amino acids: CASSLGGISMNTEAFF. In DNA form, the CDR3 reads TGCGCCAGCAGCTTGGGTGGGATATCCATGAACACTGAAGCTTTCTTT.

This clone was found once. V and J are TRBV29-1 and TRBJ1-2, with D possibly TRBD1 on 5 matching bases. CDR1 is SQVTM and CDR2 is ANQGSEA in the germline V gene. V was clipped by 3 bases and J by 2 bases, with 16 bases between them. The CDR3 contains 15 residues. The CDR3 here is CSVEGVRQSNYGYTF. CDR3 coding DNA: TGCAGCGTTGAGGGGGTGAGACAGTCCAACTATGGCTACACCTTC.

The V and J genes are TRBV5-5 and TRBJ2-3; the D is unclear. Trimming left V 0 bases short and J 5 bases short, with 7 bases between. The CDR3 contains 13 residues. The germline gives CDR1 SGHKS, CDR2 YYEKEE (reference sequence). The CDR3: CASSLGLGDTQYF. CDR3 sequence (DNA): TGTGCCAGCAGCTTGGGTCTAGGAGATACGCAGTATTTT. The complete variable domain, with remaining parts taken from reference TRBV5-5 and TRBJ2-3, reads DAGVTQSPTHLIKTRGQQVTLRCSPISGHKSVSWYQQVLGQGPQFIFQYYEKEERGRGNFPDRFSARQFPNYSSELNVNALLLGDSALYLCASSLGLGDTQYFGPGTRLTVL.

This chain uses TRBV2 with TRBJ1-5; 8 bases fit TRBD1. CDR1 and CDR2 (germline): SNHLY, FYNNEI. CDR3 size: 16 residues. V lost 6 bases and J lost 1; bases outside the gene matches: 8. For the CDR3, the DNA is TGTGCCAGCAGCGAGACAGGGGCCCAGAGCAATCAGCCCCAGCATTTT. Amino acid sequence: CASSETGAQSNQPQHF.

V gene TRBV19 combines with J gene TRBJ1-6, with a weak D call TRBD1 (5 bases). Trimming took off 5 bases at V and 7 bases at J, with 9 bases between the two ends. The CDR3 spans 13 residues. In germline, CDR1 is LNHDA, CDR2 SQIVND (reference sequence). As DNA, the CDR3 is TGTGCCAGTAGTCACCGGGACAATTCACCCCTCCACTTT. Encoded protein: CASSHRDNSPLHF.

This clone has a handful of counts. CDR3 residues: CASSRNQGPAFF. The CDR3 region has the DNA TGTGCCAGCAGTCGAAATCAGGGGCCGGCTTTCTTT. The chain links TRBV12-3 or TRBV12-4 to TRBJ1-1, with D possibly matching TRBD1 (6 bases). The CDR3 runs to 12 residues. V gave up 5 bases and J gave up 11 bases, with 15 bases separating them.

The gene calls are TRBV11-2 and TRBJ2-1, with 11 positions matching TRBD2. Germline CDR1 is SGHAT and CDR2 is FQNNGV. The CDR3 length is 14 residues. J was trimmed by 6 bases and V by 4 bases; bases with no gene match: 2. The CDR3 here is CASSWTSGSNEQFF. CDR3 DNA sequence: TGTGCCAGCAGCTGGACTAGCGGGTCCAATGAGCAGTTCTTC.

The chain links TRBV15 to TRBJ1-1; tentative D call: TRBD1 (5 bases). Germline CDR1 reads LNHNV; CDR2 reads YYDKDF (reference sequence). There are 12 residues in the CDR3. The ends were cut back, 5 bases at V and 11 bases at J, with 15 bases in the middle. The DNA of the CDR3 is TGTGCCACCAGCCTCCAGGGAAGGTCGGCTTTCTTT. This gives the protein CATSLQGRSAFF.